This T cell receptor (beta chain) stems from a study of graft-versus-host responses after intestinal transplantation. The overall study: Induction with anti-thymocyte globulin, then tacrolimus and steroids for three to four years, was given to all recipients. Overall study results and limits: Declining HvG levels early post-transplant were linked to peak circulating GvH clone levels.

As regards this clone: The target antigen is unknown.

TCRdb's copy holds only in-frame clones and misses some; the assay was immunoSEQ multiplex PCR. The sample includes about 84,000 clones, 91% of them seen just once. The TCR comes from a human donor who was the organ donor for an intestinal transplant. This specimen consisted of unstimulated CD4+ T cells sorted from spleen or lymph node cells, obtained before transplant.

This chain's CDR3 is CASSFPGNQGNQPQHF. CDR3 in DNA: TGTGCCAGCAGCTTTCCAGGGAATCAGGGCAATCAGCCCCAGCATTTT. V and J are TRBV5-8 and TRBJ1-5; D perhaps matches TRBD1 (5 bases). V shed 2 bases and J shed 2 bases, with 14 bases lying between them. Germline V gene sequence: CDR1 SGHTS, CDR2 YDEGEE. CDR3 size: 16 residues.